This entry concerns a single T cell receptor beta chain. This specimen comes from a study of blood T cell repertoires in COVID-19. At the level of the study: COVID-19 samples from acute and convalescent phases originated in the United States, Italy and Spain. Sample material is recorded as cDNA or gDNA derived from T cells, B-cell-depleted T cells, or PBMCs.

In the source study's methods: Amplified reference gene primers provided the basis for estimating nucleated cell counts. The table came from immunoSEQ multiplex PCR; TCRdb's copy has only in-frame clones and leaves some out. That table furnishes V, J and clone size, whereas the DNA furnished D and trimming. This sample has roughly 13,000 clones; around 80% occur once, and the top ten carry roughly a third. Deletions cut 7 bases from V and 5 bases from J, with 20 bases between. Germline V lookup: CDR1 SQVTM, CDR2 ANQGSEA. The CDR3 runs to 14 residues. Material for sequencing was peripheral blood. The chain carries TRBV29-1 and TRBJ2-5; D might be TRBD2 (7 bases). This receptor was identified in a human donor in a cohort sampled during active COVID-19. CDR3 nucleotide sequence: TGCAGCGCACGGCCCGTGGGAGGGGGGGAGACCCAGTACTTC. Protein sequence: CSARPVGGGETQYF. The complete variable domain, with remaining parts taken from reference TRBV29-1 and TRBJ2-5, reads SAVISQKPSRDICQRGTSLTIQCQVDSQVTMMFWYRQQPGQSLTLIATANQGSEATYESGFVIDKFPISRPNLTFSTLTVSNMSPEDSSIYLCSARPVGGGETQYFGPGTRLLVL.